Shown below are 28 T cell receptor beta chains from a single sample sequenced in a study of liver allograft versus peripheral blood T cells (TCRdb year 2020). In the study overall: The study compared the T cell receptor repertoires present in transplanted livers with the repertoires present in the peripheral blood of liver transplant recipients.

The sequencer was an Illumina MiSeq. TCRdb applied fastp at Q25 and MiXCR to the public reads, then kept only in-frame beta chains. Identical CDR3 proteins give one entry, which carries the most common genes and DNA. The table for this sample lists approximately 16,000 distinct CDR3 sequences; around 20% of them were counted only once. The leading ten clones occupy about 12% of the sample. The receptors stem from a human patient who had a liver transplant. Following a transplant, some T lymphocytes may have been derived from the graft donor.

The chain uses TRBV7-2 and TRBJ2-3, with D possibly called TRBD1 or TRBD2 (5 bases each). V lost 0 bases to trimming and J lost 2 bases, with 6 bases between them. The V gene's germline CDR1 is SGHTA and CDR2 FQGNSA. CDR3 size: 14 residues. This chain's CDR3 is CASSLAGVTDTQYF. DNA of the CDR3: TGTGCCAGCAGCTTAGCGGGGGTCACAGATACGCAGTATTTT.

This clonotype was counted only a few times. J is TRBJ1-6 and V is TRBV30; 8 bases are a match to TRBD1. Unmatched junction bases numbered 6, after V lost 1 base and J lost 7 bases. The germline CDR1 and CDR2 sequences are GTSNPN and SVGIG (reference sequence). The CDR3 is made up of 15 amino acids. This chain's CDR3 is CAWSEAGQGNSPLHF. CDR3 in DNA: TGTGCCTGGAGTGAAGCAGGACAGGGAAATTCACCCCTCCACTTT. Based on the CDR3 plus reference TRBV30 and TRBJ1-6, the full variable domain is SQTIHQWPATLVQPVGSPLSLECTVEGTSNPNLYWYRQAAGRGLQLLFYSVGIGQISSEVPQNLSASRPQDRQFILSSKKLLLSDSGFYLCAWSEAGQGNSPLHFGNGTRLTVT.

The chain has TRBV5-4 and TRBJ2-5; the match to TRBD2 covers 8 bases. Germline CDR1 and CDR2: SGHNT and YYREEE (reference sequence). The CDR3 length is 14 residues. Trimming cost V 4 bases and J 7 bases; bases outside gene matches: 9. The CDR3 loop reads CASSLTSDVGTQYF. The CDR3 nucleotides read TGTGCCAGCAGCCTGACTAGCGACGTAGGGACCCAGTACTTC.

The CDR3 DNA follows: TGTGCCAGCAGCTGGGGGCTGGAGACCCAGTACTTC. It is translated as CASSWGLETQYF. The chain uses TRBV28 and TRBJ2-5, with D tentatively TRBD1 (6 bases). Germline CDR1 is MDHEN and CDR2 is SYDVKM. This CDR3 is built from 12 residues. Deletions cut 6 bases from V and 5 bases from J, with 10 bases between.

V and J are TRBV25-1 and TRBJ1-2; D gene uncertain. The CDR3 is made up of 15 amino acids. The germline CDR1 and CDR2 sequences are MGHDK and SYGVNS. With 0 bases removed from V and 0 bases from J, the gap between germline ends came to 8 bases. In nucleotides, the CDR3 is TGTGCCAGCAGTGAATATCGGGATCCTAACTATGGCTACACCTTC. Translated: CASSEYRDPNYGYTF.

This clonotype was observed a handful of times. J is TRBJ1-5 and V is TRBV6-2 or TRBV6-3, with D possibly being TRBD1 (6 bases). V was trimmed by 2 bases and J by 3 bases, leaving 11 bases between them. Germline lookup yields CDR1 MNHEY and CDR2 SVGEGT. The CDR3 sequence is 15 residues long. CDR3 residues: CASSYGGAYNQPQHF. The DNA of the CDR3 is TGTGCCAGCAGTTACGGGGGGGCGTACAATCAGCCCCAGCATTTT.

By share of the sample, this clonotype is medium-sized. The V and J genes are TRBV6-6 and TRBJ1-6; perhaps TRBD1 as D (5 bases). This CDR3 is built from 15 residues. V lost 5 bases and J lost 7, with 15 bases in between. Germline V gene lookup returns CDR1 MNHNY and CDR2 SVGAGI (reference sequence). This chain's CDR3 is CASSGPGRGNSPLHF. CDR3 bases: TGTGCCAGCAGTGGGCCGGGAAGGGGCAATTCACCCCTCCACTTT.

This clonotype was seen more than once but under ten times. Written as DNA, the CDR3 is TGTGCCAGCAGCTTAGCGGTTAGCACAGATACGCAGTATTTT. It encodes CASSLAVSTDTQYF. The chain recombines TRBV5-4 with TRBJ2-3; the D gene is possibly TRBD2 (5 bases). CDR3 size: 14 residues. V gave up 2 bases and J gave up 0 bases, with 7 bases separating them. Germline lookup yields CDR1 SGHNT and CDR2 YYREEE (reference sequence).

The chain uses TRBV30 and TRBJ1-6; D is unresolved. Germline CDR1 and CDR2: GTSNPN and SVGIG (reference sequence). V lost 2 bases and J lost 7, with 12 bases in between. The CDR3 consists of 14 residues. The CDR3 DNA reads as TGTGCCTGGAGTCCTCCCCCGGGAAATTCACCCCTCCACTTT. Its translation: CAWSPPPGNSPLHF.

There are many counts of this clonotype. The genes are TRBV6-1 and TRBJ1-1; the match to TRBD1 covers 7 bases. The CDR3 consists of 17 residues. J was trimmed by 5 bases and V by 1 base; bases with no gene match: 13. The V gene's germline CDR1 is MNHNS and CDR2 SASEGT. CDR3 sequence reads: CASSEGGGGRALTEAFF. DNA of the CDR3: TGTGCCAGCAGTGAAGGGGGAGGGGGCAGGGCCCTTACTGAAGCTTTCTTT.

This clonotype was counted many times. The chain carries TRBV15 and TRBJ1-3; no firm D call. Trimming stripped 0 bases from V and 0 bases from J, with 3 bases between. Germline values: CDR1 LNHNV, CDR2 YYDKDF (reference sequence). CDR3 length: 14 amino acids. CDR3 nucleotide sequence: TGTGCCACCAGCAGAGATAACTCTGGAAACACCATATATTTT. Translating it yields CATSRDNSGNTIYF.

This clonotype was found a few times. The V and J genes are TRBV10-3 and TRBJ1-1, with 10 bases matching TRBD1. Trimming cost V 1 base and J 4 bases; bases outside gene matches: 9. Germline values: CDR1 ENHRY, CDR2 SYGVKD. The length of the CDR3 is 17 residues. The CDR3 bases are TGTGCCATCAGTGAGTGGGACAGGGGAAACTTCGGCACTGAAGCTTTCTTT. It yields the protein CAISEWDRGNFGTEAFF.

Worth noting for this clonotype: A clone one base away is much larger, so this may be a read error. This chain links TRBV28 with TRBJ2-2; 9 bases map to TRBD2. This CDR3 comprises 17 residues. Germline CDR1 and CDR2: MDHEN and SYDVKM. CDR3 nucleotides: TGTGCCATCAGTTTTCATTTAGCGGGGGTGAGCGGCGGGGAGCTGTTTTTT. Translating it yields CAISFHLAGVSGGELFF.

The chain employs TRBV6-1 and TRBJ1-3; 9 bases are a match to TRBD1. Per germline, CDR1 MNHNS and CDR2 SASEGT. The CDR3 sequence is 15 residues long. The trim removed 4 bases at V and 0 bases at J, leaving 1 base unmatched. CDR3 loop: CASSGTGDSGNTIYF. In DNA, the CDR3 is TGTGCCAGCAGTGGGACAGGGGACTCTGGAAACACCATATATTTT.

This clonotype was seen only a few times. V and J are TRBV6-1 and TRBJ2-1; D remains unclear. With 1 base removed from V and 2 bases from J, the gap between germline ends came to 9 bases. The CDR3 covers 15 residues. CDR1 and CDR2 (germline): MNHNS, SASEGT. The DNA of the CDR3 is TGTGCCAGCAGTGAAGAGGATCCCGCCTACAATGAGCAGTTCTTC. This gives the protein CASSEEDPAYNEQFF.

There are a few counts of this clonotype. The V call is TRBV28, the J call TRBJ1-5, with D hard to call. The ends were cut back, 4 bases at V and 4 bases at J, with 8 bases in the middle. Germline lookup yields CDR1 MDHEN and CDR2 SYDVKM. The CDR3 consists of 13 residues. This chain's CDR3 is CASSSVGNQPQHF. CDR3 nucleotide sequence: TGTGCCAGCAGTTCGGTTGGGAATCAGCCCCAGCATTTT.

This clonotype was detected a few times. J is TRBJ1-5 and V is TRBV19; 9 bases agree with TRBD1. CDR1 and CDR2 from the germline V gene are LNHDA and SQIVND (reference sequence). V lost 1 base and J lost 2; bases outside the gene matches: 3. CDR3 size: 16 residues. As DNA, the CDR3 is TGTGCCAGTAGTATAGCGGGACAGGGAGGCAATCAGCCCCAGCATTTT. Its translation: CASSIAGQGGNQPQHF.

This clonotype came up many times. V usage is TRBV6-1 and J usage is TRBJ1-4, with D hard to call. This CDR3 is 15 amino acids long. Deletions cut 0 bases from V and 7 bases from J, with 12 bases between. Per germline, CDR1 MNHNS and CDR2 SASEGT. The CDR3 DNA reads as TGTGCCAGCAGTGAAGCTTCTCGTTCGGGTGAAAAACTGTTTTTT. This gives the protein CASSEASRSGEKLFF.

This clonotype came up a few times. This chain links TRBV7-2 with TRBJ2-1, with 7 bases aligning to TRBD2. This CDR3 region has 11 residues. The V gene end was trimmed by 5 bases and the J gene end by 13 bases; junction bases not matched to a gene: 5. In germline, CDR1 is SGHTA, CDR2 FQGNSA. Here the CDR3 reads CASSPGLGQFF. In DNA, the CDR3 is TGTGCCAGCAGCCCAGGACTAGGCCAGTTCTTC.

The sample holds a few counts of this clonotype. J is TRBJ2-7 and V is TRBV27; a possible D gene is TRBD1 (5 bases). Trimming cost V 4 bases and J 3 bases, with 13 bases left between them. In germline, CDR1 is MNHEY, CDR2 SMNVEV (reference sequence). This CDR3 comprises 14 residues. The CDR3 spells CASSWQGSDYEQYF. CDR3 nucleotide sequence: TGTGCCAGCAGTTGGCAGGGAAGTGACTACGAGCAGTACTTC.

This clonotype was observed at least ten times. This chain links TRBV15 with TRBJ2-4, with D hard to call. Germline V CDR1 and CDR2: LNHNV, YYDKDF (reference sequence). This CDR3 has 13 amino acids. The germline V and J ends were trimmed by 1 base and 5 bases, with 6 bases remaining between them. The CDR3 spells CATSRGRENIQYF. CDR3 DNA sequence: TGTGCCACCAGCAGAGGACGGGAAAACATTCAGTACTTC.

Sample share makes this clonotype medium-sized. J is TRBJ1-2 and V is TRBV6-6; D might be TRBD1 (6 bases). The CDR3 totals 15 residues. The germline gives CDR1 MNHNY, CDR2 SVGAGI (reference sequence). The V end lost 6 bases, the J end lost 1 base, and 15 bases lay between the germline ends. The chain's CDR3 is CASSHRARLNYGYTF. CDR3 DNA: TGTGCCAGCAGCCACAGGGCCAGACTTAACTATGGCTACACCTTC.

Only one count was recorded for this clonotype. With a much larger clone just one base away, this may be a read error. This sequence joins TRBV19 and TRBJ2-6; 7 bases are shared with TRBD1. Germline values: CDR1 LNHDA, CDR2 SQIVND (reference sequence). The CDR3 contains 17 residues. With 5 bases clipped from V and 1 base from J, the junction kept 8 bases outside the gene matches. CDR3 in amino acids: CASSAAQGLSGANVLTF. CDR3 nucleotide sequence: TGTGCCAGTAGTGCCGCACAGGGGTTGTCTGGGGCCAACGTCCTGACTTTC.

The gene calls are TRBV20-1 and TRBJ2-7; D not certain. The CDR3 runs to 15 residues. The V end lost 6 bases, the J end lost 1 base, and 19 bases lay between the germline ends. CDR1 is DFQATT and CDR2 is SNEGSKA in the germline V gene (reference sequence). CDR3 bases: TGCAGTGCCCCTCAACGGGCCGCTGCTTCCTACGAGCAGTACTTC. Translated, it gives CSAPQRAAASYEQYF.

This clonotype is judged medium-sized (0.01 to 0.1%). The chain combines TRBV6-1 with TRBJ1-4; TRBD1 matches 9 bases. Germline assignment: CDR1 MNHNS and CDR2 SASEGT. The CDR3 loop spans 14 amino acids. Germline trimming cut 5 bases from V and 7 bases from J; bases unmatched to any gene: 5. CDR3 loop: CASSRDRASEKLFF. The CDR3 DNA reads as TGTGCCAGCAGTAGGGACAGGGCGAGTGAAAAACTGTTTTTT.

The chain uses TRBV24-1 and TRBJ1-5; 8 positions match TRBD1. The CDR3 has 15 amino acids. Losses at the gene ends were 4 bases for V and 5 bases for J; bases not matched to a gene: 6. Germline lookup yields CDR1 KGHDR and CDR2 SFDVKD. The chain's CDR3 is CATSDVTGADQPQHF. The CDR3 DNA follows: TGTGCCACCAGTGACGTGACAGGGGCAGATCAGCCCCAGCATTTT.

This clonotype appeared many times. V usage is TRBV6-1 and J usage is TRBJ2-7; the D gene is possibly TRBD2 (6 bases). The CDR3 length is 15 residues. The V end was cut by 6 bases, the J end by 0 bases, with 15 bases between. Germline V CDR1 and CDR2: MNHNS, SASEGT. CDR3 sequence reads: CASSLGGPGSYEQYF. CDR3 bases: TGTGCCAGCAGCCTCGGGGGTCCTGGCTCCTACGAGCAGTACTTC.

This clonotype was observed a handful of times. The chain has TRBV12-3 or TRBV12-4 and TRBJ2-3; TRBD1 is a possible D gene (6 bases). Trimming cost V 5 bases and J 9 bases, with 12 bases left between them. The CDR3 is 12 residues long. CDR3: CASSPQGATQYF. CDR3 sequence (DNA): TGTGCCAGCAGTCCACAGGGAGCCACGCAGTATTTT.